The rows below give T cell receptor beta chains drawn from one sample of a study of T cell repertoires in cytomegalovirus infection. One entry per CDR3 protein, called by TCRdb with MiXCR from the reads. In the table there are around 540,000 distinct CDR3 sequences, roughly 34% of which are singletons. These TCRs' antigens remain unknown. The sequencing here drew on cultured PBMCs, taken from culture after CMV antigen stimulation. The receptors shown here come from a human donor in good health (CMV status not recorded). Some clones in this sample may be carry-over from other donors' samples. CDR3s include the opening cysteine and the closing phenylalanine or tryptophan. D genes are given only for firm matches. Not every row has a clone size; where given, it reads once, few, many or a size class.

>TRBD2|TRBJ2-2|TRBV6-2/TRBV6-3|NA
TGTGCCAGCAGTTACTGGGGACTAGCGGGAGGGAGCAACACCGGGGAGCTGTTTTTT
CASSYWGLAGGSNTGELFF
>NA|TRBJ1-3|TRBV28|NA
TGTGCCAGCAGTTTATCCAGGGGACTCAGCTCCACCATATATTTT
CASSLSRGLSSTIYF
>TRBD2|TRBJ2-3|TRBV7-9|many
TGTGCCAGCAGCTTTCCTCCGGGAGGGCGCACAGATACGCAGTATTTT
CASSFPPGGRTDTQYF
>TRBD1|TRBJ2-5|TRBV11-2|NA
TGTGCCAGCAGCTTAGTCAGTTCCAGGGGGGAGACCCAGTACTTC
CASSLVSSRGETQYF
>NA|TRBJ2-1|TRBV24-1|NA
TGTGCCACCAGTGGAGCGGGCCTAAGCTCCTACAATGAGCAGTTCTTC
CATSGAGLSSYNEQFF
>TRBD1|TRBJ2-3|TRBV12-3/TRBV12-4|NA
TGTGCCAGCAGCTCCCCCAGGGGGAGAACTAGCACAGATACGCAGTATTTT
CASSSPRGRTSTDTQYF
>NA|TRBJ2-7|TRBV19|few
TGTGCCAGTACTCCACGGACGGACGCCTACGAGCAGTACTTC
CASTPRTDAYEQYF
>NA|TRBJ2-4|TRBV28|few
TGTGCCAGCAGTTTAGGCGAGCTTGTGCACTTC
CASSLGELVHF
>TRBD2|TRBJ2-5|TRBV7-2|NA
TGTGCCAGCAGCCCCACCGGGACTAGAGAAGAGACCCAGTACTTC
CASSPTGTREETQYF
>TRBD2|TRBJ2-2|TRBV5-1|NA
TGCGCCAGCAGCTTGGTTCCTAGCGGCCTCGCGAACACCGGGGAGCTGTTTTTT
CASSLVPSGLANTGELFF
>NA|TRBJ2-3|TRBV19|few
TGTGCCACCGCGAATGATGGGGGAGGAGGCACAGATACGCAGTATTTT
CATANDGGGGTDTQYF
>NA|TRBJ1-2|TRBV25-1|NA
TGTGCCAGCAGTGAATATGGAGGGGCCTATGGCTACACCTTC
CASSEYGGAYGYTF
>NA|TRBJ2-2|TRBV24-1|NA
TGTGCCACCAGTGATAGGACATCGTCTATGAACACCGGGGAGCTGTTTTTT
CATSDRTSSMNTGELFF
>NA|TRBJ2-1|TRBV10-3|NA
TGTGCCGTCAGAGATATCCATGAGCAGTTCTTC
CAVRDIHEQFF
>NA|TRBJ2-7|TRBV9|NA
TGTGCCAGCAGCGCCGGGGTAAGGGGGGGCCACTCCTACGAGCAGTACTTC
CASSAGVRGGHSYEQYF
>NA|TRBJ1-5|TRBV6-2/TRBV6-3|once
TGTGCCAGCGGGTTTGGAGGAAGCAATCAGCCCCAGCATTTT
CASGFGGSNQPQHF
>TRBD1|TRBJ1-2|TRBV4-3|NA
TGCGCCAGCAGCCAAGATGTGGGACAGCTTGGCTACACCTTC
CASSQDVGQLGYTF
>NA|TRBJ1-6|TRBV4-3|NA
TGCGCCAGCAGCCGAGGGGACACGGACCATTCACCCCTCCACTTT
CASSRGDTDHSPLHF
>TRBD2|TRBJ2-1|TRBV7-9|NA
TGTGCCAGCAGCATCTCTCCGGGACTAGCGCCCAATGAGCAGTTCTTC
CASSISPGLAPNEQFF
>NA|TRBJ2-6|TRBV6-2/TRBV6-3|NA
TGTGCCAGCAATAGAGGTGCTGGGGCCAACGTCCTGACTTTC
CASNRGAGANVLTF
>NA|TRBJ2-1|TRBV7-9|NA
TGTGCCAGCAGCGGACGCGGGATAAGGGGTGAGCAGTTCTTC
CASSGRGIRGEQFF
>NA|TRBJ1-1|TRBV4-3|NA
TGCGCCAGCAGCAGGGGTATTCAGGCGGGGAACACTGAAGCTTTCTTT
CASSRGIQAGNTEAFF
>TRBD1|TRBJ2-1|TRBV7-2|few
TGTGCCAGCAGCCCGACGGGGACAGGGATTTACAATGAGCAGTTCTTC
CASSPTGTGIYNEQFF
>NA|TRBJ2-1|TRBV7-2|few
TGTGCCAGCAGCCCAGGACGGTCCTCCTACAATGAGCAGTTCTTC
CASSPGRSSYNEQFF